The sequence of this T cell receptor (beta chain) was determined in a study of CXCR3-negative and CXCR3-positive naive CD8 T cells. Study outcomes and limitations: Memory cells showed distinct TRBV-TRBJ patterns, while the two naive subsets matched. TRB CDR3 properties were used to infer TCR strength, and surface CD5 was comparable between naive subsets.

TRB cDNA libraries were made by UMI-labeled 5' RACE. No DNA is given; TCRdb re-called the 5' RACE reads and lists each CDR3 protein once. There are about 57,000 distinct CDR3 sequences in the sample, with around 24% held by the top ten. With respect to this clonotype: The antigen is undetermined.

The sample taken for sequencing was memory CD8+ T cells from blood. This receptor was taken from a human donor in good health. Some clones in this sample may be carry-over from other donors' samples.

This chain's CDR3 is CASSQEGKQFF. V usage is TRBV4-1 and J usage is TRBJ2-1. CDR1 and CDR2 (germline): MGHRA, YSYEKL. The length of the CDR3 is 11 residues.